This TCR beta chain derives from a study of blood T cell repertoires in COVID-19. For the study at large: Researchers got acute and convalescent COVID-19 samples from the United States, Italy and Spain.

Sequenced by immunoSEQ multiplex PCR; TCRdb stores in-frame clones only, minus some. The table has roughly 97,000 clones, 76% seen once; the top ten hold 7%. This clone was found once. The sample consisted of peripheral blood. The receptor's source is a man in his 70s with acute or convalescent COVID-19.

CDR3 sequence reads: CASTPSPDRLHNEQFF. CDR3 DNA: TGTGCCAGCACCCCGTCGCCCGACAGACTCCACAATGAGCAGTTCTTC. The gene calls are TRBV7-9 and TRBJ2-1; TRBD1 is a possible D gene (5 bases). The CDR3 extends over 16 amino acids. Germline CDR1 reads SEHNR; CDR2 reads FQNEAQ (reference sequence). Trimming took 7 bases from V and 5 from J, leaving 21 bases between them.